The 3 T cell receptor beta chains listed next were all sequenced from one sample in a study of T cell clonality in common variable immunodeficiency. TCRdb keeps only in-frame clones here, not all; method: immunoSEQ multiplex PCR. Captured here are some 80,000 clones, none seen once; the top ten comprise approximately 0.81%. Input material: peripheral blood mononuclear cells. The receptors shown here come from a person aged 18 to 75 in good health.

This clone was observed at least ten times. The read ends 3 residues shy of where the CDR3 ends; the end is completed using the germline J gene. The chain uses TRBV9 and TRBJ2-3, with D hard to call. There are 13 residues in the CDR3. V gave up 0 bases and J gave up 1 base, with 3 bases separating them. CDR1 and CDR2 from the germline V gene are SGDLS and YYNGEE. The CDR3 spells CASSVVGTDTQYF. The part of the CDR3 DNA that was read is TGTGCCAGCAGCGTAGTCGGCACAGATACG.

The sample holds many counts of this clone. CDR3 sequence: CSARIAGLAYEQYF. The CDR3 bases that were read are TGCAGTGCTAGGATCGCAGGGTTAGCCTACGAG. The chain carries TRBV20-1 and TRBJ2-7; TRBD1 is a possible D gene (5 bases). The CDR3 end is not reached by the read, which stops 3 residues before it; the germline J gene fills it in. Germline assignment: CDR1 DFQATT and CDR2 SNEGSKA (reference sequence). The CDR3 is 14 amino acids. V was cut by 3 bases and J by 2 bases, with 14 bases left in between.

This clone was seen ten or more times. Sequencing ends 3 residues short of the CDR3 end; the germline J gene provides the rest. The rearrangement uses TRBV20-1 and TRBJ2-7, with D hard to call. Germline V gene lookup returns CDR1 DFQATT and CDR2 SNEGSKA (reference sequence). CDR3 size: 14 residues. V was trimmed by 3 bases and J by 1 base, leaving 13 bases between them. The part of the CDR3 DNA that was read is TGCAGTGCTAGCAAAGACTCGCCGTCCTACGAG. This gives the protein CSASKDSPSYE. The whole CDR3 protein is CSASKDSPSYEQYF.